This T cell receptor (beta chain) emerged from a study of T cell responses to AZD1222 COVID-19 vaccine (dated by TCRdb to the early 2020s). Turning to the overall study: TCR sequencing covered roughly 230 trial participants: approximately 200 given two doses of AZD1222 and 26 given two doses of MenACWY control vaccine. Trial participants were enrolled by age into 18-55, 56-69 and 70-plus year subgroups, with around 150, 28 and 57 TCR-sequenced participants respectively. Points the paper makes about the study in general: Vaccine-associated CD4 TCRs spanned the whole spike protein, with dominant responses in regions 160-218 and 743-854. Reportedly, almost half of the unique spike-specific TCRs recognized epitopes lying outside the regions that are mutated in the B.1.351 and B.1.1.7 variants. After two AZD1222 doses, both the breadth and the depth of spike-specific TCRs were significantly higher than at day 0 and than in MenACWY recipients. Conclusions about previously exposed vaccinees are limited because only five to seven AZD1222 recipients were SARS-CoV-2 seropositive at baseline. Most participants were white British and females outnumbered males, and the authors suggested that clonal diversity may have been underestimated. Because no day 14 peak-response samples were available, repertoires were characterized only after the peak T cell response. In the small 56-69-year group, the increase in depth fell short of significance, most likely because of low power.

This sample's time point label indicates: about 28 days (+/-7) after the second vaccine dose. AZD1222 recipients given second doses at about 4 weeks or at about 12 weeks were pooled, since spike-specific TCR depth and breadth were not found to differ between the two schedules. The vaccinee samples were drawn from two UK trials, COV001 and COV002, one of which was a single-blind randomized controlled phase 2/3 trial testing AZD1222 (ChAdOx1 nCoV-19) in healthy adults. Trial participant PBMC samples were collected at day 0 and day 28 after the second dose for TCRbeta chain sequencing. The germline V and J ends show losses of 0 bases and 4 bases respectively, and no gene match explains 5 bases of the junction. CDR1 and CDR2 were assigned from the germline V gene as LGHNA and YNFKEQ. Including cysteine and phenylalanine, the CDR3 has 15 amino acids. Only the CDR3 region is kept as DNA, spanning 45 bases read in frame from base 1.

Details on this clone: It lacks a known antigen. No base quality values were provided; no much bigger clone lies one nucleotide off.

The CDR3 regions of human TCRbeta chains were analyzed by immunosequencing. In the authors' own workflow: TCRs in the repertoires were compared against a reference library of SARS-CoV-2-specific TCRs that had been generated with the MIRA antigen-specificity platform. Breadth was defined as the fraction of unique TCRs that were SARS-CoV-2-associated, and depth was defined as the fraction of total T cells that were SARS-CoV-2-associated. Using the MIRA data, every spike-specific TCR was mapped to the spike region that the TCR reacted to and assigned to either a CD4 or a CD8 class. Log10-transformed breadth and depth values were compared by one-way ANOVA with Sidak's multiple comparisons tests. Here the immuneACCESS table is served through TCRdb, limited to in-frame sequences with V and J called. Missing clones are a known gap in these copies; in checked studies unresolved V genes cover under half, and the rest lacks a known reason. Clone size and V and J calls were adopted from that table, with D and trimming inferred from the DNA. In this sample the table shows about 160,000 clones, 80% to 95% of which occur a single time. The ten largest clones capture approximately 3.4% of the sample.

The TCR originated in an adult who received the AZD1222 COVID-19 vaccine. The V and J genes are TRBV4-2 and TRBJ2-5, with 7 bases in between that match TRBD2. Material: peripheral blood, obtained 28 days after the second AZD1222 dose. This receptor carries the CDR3 CASSQDRLAVETQYF. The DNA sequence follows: TGTGCCAGCAGCCAAGATCGCCTAGCGGTAGAGACCCAGTACTTC.